A single sample gave rise to the 16 T cell receptor beta chains below, sequenced in a study of T-cell memory formation after mild COVID-19. TCRdb used MiXCR to reprocess the 5' RACE reads, holding one entry per CDR3 protein. The table records fewer than 500,000 distinct CDR3 sequences, around 27% of them present only once. Specimen: PBMCs or a T cell subset sorted from them (not recorded which). The receptors originated from an adult woman who had mild COVID-19 (a few samples of this study predate the infection). Cell type and time point are not known.

This chain connects TRBV4-1 to TRBJ1-2; tentative D call: TRBD1 (6 bases). This CDR3 comprises 14 residues. Germline CDR1 reads MGHRA; CDR2 reads YSYEKL. The V end lost 2 bases, the J end lost 1 base, and 8 bases lay between the germline ends. This CDR3 is CASSQPQGNYGYTF. Here the CDR3 DNA reads TGCGCCAGCAGCCAACCACAGGGTAACTATGGCTACACCTTC.

V and J are TRBV6-2 or TRBV6-3 and TRBJ2-7; 7 nucleotides agree with TRBD1. J lost 4 bases, V lost 4 bases, and 10 bases had no gene match. The germline V gene has CDR1 MNHEY and CDR2 SVGEGT. The CDR3 length is 15 residues. CDR3 DNA sequence: TGTGCCAGCAGTTTCAGACAGGGAGTTCTTTACGAGCAGTACTTC. Translating gives CASSFRQGVLYEQYF.

The V and J genes are TRBV4-1 and TRBJ2-7; D is undetermined. The CDR3 has 14 amino acids. Germline CDR1 reads MGHRA; CDR2 reads YSYEKL. Trimming pared 4 bases from V and 3 bases from J, leaving 13 bases between. The CDR3 spells CASSPLNGDYEQYF. For the CDR3, the DNA is TGCGCCAGCAGCCCTTTGAACGGAGACTACGAGCAGTACTTC.

Details on this clonotype: One end of the junction is discordant with germline, which a read error may explain. V is TRBV7-7 and J is TRBJ1-1; D not certain. Germline loops: CDR1 SSHAT, CDR2 FNYEAQ (reference sequence). The CDR3 consists of 13 residues. Written as DNA, the CDR3 is TGTGCTAGCAGCTTAGGTCCCGCCACTGAAGCTTTCTTT. Translated: CASSLGPATEAFF.

This clonotype was counted between two and nine times. V is TRBV10-3 and J is TRBJ1-2; perhaps TRBD1 as D (6 bases). Trimming removed 9 bases from V and 4 bases from J, with 21 bases in between. CDR3 length: 15 residues. Germline-derived CDR1 and CDR2 are ENHRY and SYGVKD. Written as DNA, the CDR3 is TGTGCCATTCAACAACGACAGGATCGCGGCTATGGCTACACCTTC. Its translation: CAIQQRQDRGYGYTF.

The rearrangement links TRBV18 to TRBJ1-1; a weak D match, TRBD1 (5 bases). CDR1 is KGHSH and CDR2 is LQKENI in the germline V gene. Trimming took 5 bases from V and 10 from J, leaving 23 bases between them. The CDR3 sequence is 15 residues long. The CDR3 nucleotides read TGTGCCAGCTCATTCGGAGACAGTAAGGTCCGGGGAGCTTTCTTT. It codes for CASSFGDSKVRGAFF.

This chain uses TRBV6-5 with TRBJ1-3; the D is unclear. This CDR3 comprises 13 residues. Germline assignment: CDR1 MNHEY and CDR2 SVGAGI. The V end was cut by 7 bases, the J end by 0 bases, with 7 bases between. The CDR3 bases are TGTGCCAGCATTTCAGGCTCTGGAAACACCATATATTTT. Translation gives CASISGSGNTIYF.

The chain employs TRBV13 and TRBJ2-1, with 9 bases that match TRBD1. Germline V lookup: CDR1 PRHDT, CDR2 FYEKMQ (reference sequence). The J segment lost 9 bases and the V segment lost 3 bases, leaving 12 bases of the junction unmatched. The CDR3 covers 16 residues. The CDR3 DNA sequence: TGTGCCAGCAGCTTTCAAAGGGGACAGGGAAAAGGTGAGCAGTTCTTC. This codes for CASSFQRGQGKGEQFF.

The rearrangement links TRBV7-9 to TRBJ1-3, with a weak D call TRBD1 (6 bases). There are 14 residues in the CDR3. Germline lookup yields CDR1 SEHNR and CDR2 FQNEAQ (reference sequence). V lost 5 bases and J lost 2, with 10 bases in between. The CDR3 DNA sequence: TGTGCCAGCAGCGTAGGGGGAACTGGAAACACCATATATTTT. Amino acid sequence: CASSVGGTGNTIYF.

This clonotype was seen a handful of times. This chain links TRBV7-9 with TRBJ1-2, with 9 bases fitting TRBD1. The V gene's germline CDR1 is SEHNR and CDR2 FQNEAQ (reference sequence). The CDR3 extends over 15 amino acids. With 3 bases clipped from V and 4 bases from J, the junction kept 6 bases outside the gene matches. The CDR3 region has the DNA TGTGCCAGCAGCTTCCCGGGACAGGGCCTCTATGGCTACACCTTC. Its protein is CASSFPGQGLYGYTF.

This clonotype appeared a few times. J is TRBJ2-1 and V is TRBV5-6; 10 bases match TRBD2. The germline gives CDR1 SGHDT, CDR2 YYEEEE. This CDR3 has 15 residues. The junction had 4 bases not matched to a gene; V was cut back by 3 bases and J by 4 bases. Here the CDR3 DNA reads TGTGCCAGCAGCTATAGCGGGAGGTCATACAATGAGCAGTTCTTC. It codes for CASSYSGRSYNEQFF.

This clonotype was counted many times. This rearrangement joins TRBV30 to TRBJ1-1; no firm D call. The CDR3 extends over 13 amino acids. In germline, CDR1 is GTSNPN, CDR2 SVGIG (reference sequence). V lost 2 bases and J 4 bases, leaving 11 bases between the germline ends. The CDR3 sequence is CAWSRDRGTEAFF. The CDR3 DNA is TGTGCCTGGAGTCGGGATCGGGGCACTGAAGCTTTCTTT.

This clonotype was seen a handful of times. This chain links TRBV27 with TRBJ2-1, with D possibly being TRBD2 (5 bases). Germline lookup yields CDR1 MNHEY and CDR2 SMNVEV (reference sequence). V shed 3 bases and J shed 0 bases, with 12 bases lying between them. The CDR3 loop spans 16 amino acids. The CDR3 reads CASSLASQISYNEQFF. The CDR3 DNA is TGTGCCAGCAGTTTGGCTAGCCAGATCTCCTACAATGAGCAGTTCTTC.

This chain joins TRBV6-6 and TRBJ1-1; D is unclear. The CDR3 is 13 residues long. Germline V CDR1 and CDR2: MNHNY, SVGAGI (reference sequence). Trimming removed 0 bases at V and 8 bases at J, with 10 bases between. The CDR3 is CASSYSSAFEAFF. The CDR3 nucleotides read TGTGCCAGCAGTTACTCGAGTGCGTTCGAAGCTTTCTTT.

This clonotype was found many times. The chain combines TRBV29-1 with TRBJ2-1; 11 nucleotides line up with TRBD1. The CDR3 extends over 16 amino acids. V was clipped by 6 bases and J by 2 bases; unmatched bases: 9. CDR1 is SQVTM and CDR2 is ANQGSEA in the germline V gene. CDR3 sequence reads: CSVRPTGQGAYNEQFF. CDR3 DNA: TGCAGCGTGAGACCTACGGGACAGGGGGCCTACAATGAGCAGTTCTTC.

The V gene is TRBV7-9, the J gene TRBJ2-1, with 11 bases that match TRBD1. This CDR3 spans 15 amino acids. Germline V gene data show CDR1 as SEHNR and CDR2 as FQNEAQ (reference sequence). V was clipped by 3 bases and J by 6 bases; unmatched bases: 4. The CDR3 protein is CASSLGTGGINEQFF. The CDR3, as DNA: TGTGCCAGCAGCTTGGGGACAGGGGGAATCAATGAGCAGTTCTTC.